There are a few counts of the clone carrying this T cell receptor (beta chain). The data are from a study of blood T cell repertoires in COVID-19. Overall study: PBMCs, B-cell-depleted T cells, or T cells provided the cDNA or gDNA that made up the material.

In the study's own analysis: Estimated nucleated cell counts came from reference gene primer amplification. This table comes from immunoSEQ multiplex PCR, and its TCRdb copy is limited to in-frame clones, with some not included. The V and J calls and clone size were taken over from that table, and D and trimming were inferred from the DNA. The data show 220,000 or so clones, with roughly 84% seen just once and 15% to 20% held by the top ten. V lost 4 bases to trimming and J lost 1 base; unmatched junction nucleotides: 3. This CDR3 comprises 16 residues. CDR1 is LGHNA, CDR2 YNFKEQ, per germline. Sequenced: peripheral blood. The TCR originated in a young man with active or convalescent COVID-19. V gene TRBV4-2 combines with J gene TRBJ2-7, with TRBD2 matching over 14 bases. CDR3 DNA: TGTGCCAGCAGCCGGGGACTAGCGGGAGATTCCTACGAGCAGTACTTC. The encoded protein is CASSRGLAGDSYEQYF.